One sample yielded the 27 T cell receptor beta chains listed below, sequenced in a study of brain T cells in children with intractable seizures. Assay: immunoSEQ multiplex PCR; the TCRdb copy retains only in-frame clones and omits some. The sample lists tens of thousands of clones; more than 75% were seen once. Sample: peripheral blood, taken at surgery. These receptors all stem from a girl aged 2 to 10 with Rasmussen encephalitis and intractable seizures.

The rearrangement uses TRBV3-1 (or the pseudogene TRBV3-2) and TRBJ2-1; TRBD2 agrees at 12 bases. The trim removed 4 bases at V and 7 bases at J, leaving 5 bases unmatched. The CDR3 loop spans 15 amino acids. Per germline, CDR1 LGHDT and CDR2 YNNKEL (reference sequence). The CDR3 loop is CASSPTSGRLNEQFF. CDR3 bases: TGTGCCAGCAGCCCTACTAGCGGGAGGTTAAATGAGCAGTTCTTC.

The chain employs TRBV10-3 and TRBJ1-2, with 8 bases lining up with TRBD1. V was pared by 3 bases and J by 4 bases, with 4 bases of the junction left unmatched. CDR3 size: 14 residues. Germline CDR1 reads ENHRY; CDR2 reads SYGVKD. The DNA of the CDR3 is TGTGCCATCAGTGACCTACAGGGGGTCTATGGCTACACCTTC. Protein sequence: CAISDLQGVYGYTF.

This chain connects TRBV7-9 to TRBJ2-7, with TRBD1 matching 7 bases. The CDR3 loop spans 13 amino acids. The germline V gene encodes CDR1 SEHNR and CDR2 FQNEAQ (reference sequence). Unmatched junction bases numbered 4, after V lost 3 bases and J lost 5 bases. CDR3 loop: CASSFAGGNEQYF. The CDR3, as DNA: TGTGCCAGCAGCTTTGCAGGGGGAAACGAGCAGTACTTC.

The genes are TRBV6-1 and TRBJ2-7; TRBD2 matches 15 bases. In germline, CDR1 is MNHNS, CDR2 SASEGT. V was clipped by 3 bases and J by 6 bases; unmatched bases: 6. The CDR3 runs to 16 residues. The CDR3 DNA sequence: TGTGCCAGCAGTGACAGAGGACTAGCGGGGGGGATCGAGCAGTACTTC. Protein: CASSDRGLAGGIEQYF.

In this sample, this clone turned up a few times. The chain combines TRBV28 with TRBJ1-6, with D unclear. Trimming took off 3 bases at V and 0 bases at J, with 12 bases between the two ends. The germline V gene has CDR1 MDHEN and CDR2 SYDVKM. The CDR3 sequence is 17 residues long. DNA of the CDR3: TGTGCCAGCAGTTTTGTCTCGGGTCTCTCCTATAATTCACCCCTCCACTTT. It encodes CASSFVSGLSYNSPLHF.

This rearrangement joins TRBV20-1 to TRBJ2-7; D remains unclear. Germline V gene sequence: CDR1 DFQATT, CDR2 SNEGSKA (reference sequence). V lost 2 bases to trimming and J lost 6 bases, with 8 bases between them. CDR3 length: 11 amino acids. This CDR3 reads CSARSPTEQYF. The CDR3 coding sequence is TGCAGTGCTAGATCCCCTACCGAGCAGTACTTC.

This clone was observed at least ten times. The chain couples TRBV6-5 to TRBJ2-2, with a tentative D call TRBD2 (6 bases). Germline-derived CDR1 and CDR2 are MNHEY and SVGAGI. Trimming took 2 bases from V and 2 from J, leaving 9 bases between them. The CDR3 spans 15 residues. CDR3 sequence: CASSYSGRNTGELFF. The CDR3, as DNA: TGTGCCAGCAGTTACAGCGGGCGAAACACCGGGGAGCTGTTTTTT.

The CDR3 is CARKVDFNSPLHF. The CDR3 nucleotides are TGTGCCAGAAAGGTAGATTTTAATTCACCCCTCCACTTT. The chain has TRBV27 and TRBJ1-6; D remains ambiguous. From germline, CDR1 is MNHEY and CDR2 SMNVEV (reference sequence). The CDR3 sequence is 13 residues long. Deletions cut 9 bases from V and 6 bases from J, with 12 bases between.

This clone was observed once. The V and J genes are TRBV6-5 and TRBJ2-7, with D perhaps given as TRBD1 or TRBD2 (5 bases each). The CDR3 spans 15 residues. V was cut by 6 bases and J by 7 bases, with 22 bases left in between. Germline V gene lookup returns CDR1 MNHEY and CDR2 SVGAGI. The CDR3 reads CASSDRGPLSGEQYF. The CDR3 nucleotides read TGTGCCAGCAGCGACAGAGGGCCACTAAGTGGGGAGCAGTACTTC.

This clone has a single count. The genes are TRBV6-5 and TRBJ1-6, with a weak D call TRBD1 (6 bases). V dropped 2 bases and J dropped 13 bases, with 18 bases sitting between them. This CDR3 has 15 residues. Germline-derived CDR1 and CDR2 are MNHEY and SVGAGI. In DNA, the CDR3 is TGTGCCAGCAGTTACGGGTCAACCGGGGGGCTCCCCCTCCACTTT. This translates into CASSYGSTGGLPLHF.

In nucleotides, the CDR3 is TGCAGCGTTGATCCGCGTTCCGGGACAGGGGAGGACAATGAGCAGTTCTTC. Its translation: CSVDPRSGTGEDNEQFF. The chain is built from TRBV29-1 and TRBJ2-1, with 10 positions matching TRBD1. There are 17 residues in the CDR3. V gave up 3 bases and J gave up 5 bases; unmatched junction bases: 13. Germline V gene lookup returns CDR1 SQVTM and CDR2 ANQGSEA.

The CDR3, as DNA: TGTGCCAGCAGGACTAGCGGGCTCAAATGGACAGATACGCAGTATTTT. Protein: CASRTSGLKWTDTQYF. The V gene is TRBV2, the J gene TRBJ2-3, with 10 bases fitting TRBD2. Germline CDR1 reads SNHLY; CDR2 reads FYNNEI. The CDR3 extends over 16 amino acids. Trimming cost V 6 bases and J 3 bases; bases outside gene matches: 9.

This sequence joins TRBV14 and TRBJ1-4, with 9 bases aligning to TRBD1. The CDR3 contains 17 residues. CDR1 and CDR2 from the germline V gene are SGHDN and FVKESK. With V trimmed by 5 bases and J by 0 bases, 7 bases remained unmatched. CDR3 DNA: TGTGCCAGCAGCTCCCGACAGGGGGACTCAACTAATGAAAAACTGTTTTTT. Residues: CASSSRQGDSTNEKLFF.

The CDR3, as DNA: TGTGCCAGCAGCCCATATACAGATACGCAGTATTTT. It yields the protein CASSPYTDTQYF. The gene calls are TRBV7-8 and TRBJ2-3; D is ambiguous. The CDR3 sequence is 12 residues long. Per germline, CDR1 SGHVS and CDR2 FQNEAQ. V dropped 5 bases and J dropped 3 bases, with 6 bases sitting between them.

This chain joins TRBV6-6 and TRBJ1-4, with 10 bases aligning to TRBD1. The CDR3 contains 14 residues. Germline V gives CDR1 MNHNY, CDR2 SVGAGI (reference sequence). Trimming at V came to 4 bases and at J to 5 bases, leaving 1 base not matched to a gene. In DNA form, the CDR3 reads TGTGCCAGCAGTTCGGACAGGGGGAATGAAAAACTGTTTTTT. It yields the protein CASSSDRGNEKLFF.

The chain carries TRBV5-5 and TRBJ2-3, with TRBD2 matching 11 bases. CDR3 size: 17 residues. The ends lost 4 bases at V and 4 bases at J; junction bases unmatched: 11. The germline V gene has CDR1 SGHKS and CDR2 YYEKEE (reference sequence). The CDR3 loop is CASSLSGGAISPDTQYF. CDR3 sequence (DNA): TGTGCCAGCAGCCTTAGCGGGGGGGCCATTAGTCCAGATACGCAGTATTTT.

CDR3 nucleotide sequence: TGTGCCAGCAGTGAAGCGCTTACCACGACCGGGGAGCTGTTTTTT. Encoded protein: CASSEALTTTGELFF. This sequence joins TRBV2 and TRBJ2-2, with D unresolved. The V and J ends lost 0 bases and 5 bases respectively, with 10 bases between them. The germline CDR1 and CDR2 sequences are SNHLY and FYNNEI. The CDR3 is 15 residues long.

V gene TRBV9 combines with J gene TRBJ1-5; tentative D call: TRBD1 (5 bases). The CDR3 extends over 14 amino acids. Germline V gene data show CDR1 as SGDLS and CDR2 as YYNGEE. V was cut by 7 bases and J by 3 bases, with 14 bases left in between. CDR3 in amino acids: CASPKGRVNQPQHF. Written as DNA, the CDR3 is TGTGCCAGCCCAAAGGGCAGGGTCAATCAGCCCCAGCATTTT.

This chain links TRBV2 with TRBJ2-7; 11 positions agree with TRBD2. CDR1 and CDR2 (germline): SNHLY, FYNNEI. V gave up 7 bases and J gave up 1 base; unmatched junction bases: 6. This CDR3 is 15 amino acids long. This CDR3 reads CASMGGTSGSYEQYF. As DNA, the CDR3 is TGTGCCAGCATGGGAGGGACTAGCGGTTCCTACGAGCAGTACTTC.

The V and J genes are TRBV5-1 and TRBJ1-1; 7 nucleotides align to TRBD1. The CDR3 is 16 amino acids. Germline CDR1 reads SGHRS; CDR2 reads YFSETQ. Trimming removed 3 bases from V and 0 bases from J; junction bases left unmatched: 8. CDR3 sequence: CASSSRMDRLNTEAFF. CDR3 sequence (DNA): TGCGCCAGCAGCTCCCGGATGGACAGGCTGAACACTGAAGCTTTCTTT.

This clone is a singleton in its sample. The chain links TRBV29-1 to TRBJ1-1; D remains ambiguous. The CDR3 is 12 amino acids. V lost 7 bases to trimming and J lost 4 bases, with 13 bases between them. Germline V CDR1 and CDR2: SQVTM, ANQGSEA. The CDR3 loop is CSGRGRFTEAFF. The CDR3 DNA reads as TGCAGCGGACGAGGCCGGTTCACTGAAGCTTTCTTT.

This clone was observed a handful of times. This rearrangement joins TRBV5-4 to TRBJ1-6; D unresolved. Trimming removed 5 bases from V and 6 bases from J, with 15 bases in between. This CDR3 is built from 15 residues. Germline V CDR1 and CDR2: SGHNT, YYREEE (reference sequence). The CDR3 region has the DNA TGTGCCAGCAGGGACGACCTGGGCTCTAATTCACCCCTCCACTTT. Its protein product is CASRDDLGSNSPLHF.

This chain uses TRBV18 with TRBJ2-2; D gene ambiguous. Per the germline V gene, CDR1 is KGHSH and CDR2 is LQKENI. Trimming pared 1 base from V and 0 bases from J, leaving 3 bases between. CDR3 length equals 14 residues. CDR3 DNA: TGTGCCAGCTCACCACAAGCGAACACCGGGGAGCTGTTTTTT. Protein: CASSPQANTGELFF.

This chain links TRBV27 with TRBJ1-5; the D is unclear. Trimming pared 3 bases from V and 9 bases from J, leaving 12 bases between. The CDR3 runs to 13 residues. Per the germline V gene, CDR1 is MNHEY and CDR2 is SMNVEV (reference sequence). The CDR3 DNA is TGTGCCAGCAGTTTTACTATCGGTGGGCCCCAGCATTTT. Its protein product is CASSFTIGGPQHF.

This chain connects TRBV20-1 to TRBJ1-1; D uncertain. Germline V gives CDR1 DFQATT, CDR2 SNEGSKA (reference sequence). This CDR3 is built from 11 residues. Trimming shortened V by 4 bases and J by 9 bases, and 12 bases separated the two germline ends. The CDR3 DNA reads TGCAGTGCTACCGGGCCCGAAAAAGCTTTCTTT. It specifies CSATGPEKAFF.

V and J are TRBV19 and TRBJ1-2; 9 nucleotides line up with TRBD1. The V and J ends lost 4 bases and 8 bases, in that order; junction bases with no gene match: 8. The CDR3 spans 14 residues. Germline CDR1 reads LNHDA; CDR2 reads SQIVND (reference sequence). The CDR3 DNA reads TGTGCCAGTAGTAGGAGGGACAGGGTCGACGGCTACACCTTC. This gives the protein CASSRRDRVDGYTF.

J is TRBJ1-6 and V is TRBV4-2; possibly TRBD1 for D (6 bases). Trimming took off 0 bases at V and 7 bases at J, with 16 bases between the two ends. The CDR3 extends over 17 amino acids. CDR1 is LGHNA and CDR2 is YNFKEQ in the germline V gene. The chain's CDR3 is CASSQDVRTEGNSPLHF. The CDR3 DNA reads TGTGCCAGCAGCCAAGACGTTCGGACAGAAGGAAATTCACCCCTCCACTTT.